This T cell receptor beta chain was recorded in a study of breast tumors, draining lymph nodes, adjacent tissues. TCRdb analysed the multiplex PCR reads with MiXCR anew, one entry per CDR3 protein. There are about 180,000 distinct CDR3 sequences in the sample; around a third occur only once, and around 4.1% lies in the top ten. Samples came from axillary lymph nodes draining the breast cancer. General observations from the study: Luminal-like breast cancer showed significantly higher tumor–nontumor repertoire similarity than basal-like. Tumor repertoires ranked between lymph nodes and nontumor tissue in diversity, with V and J gene preferences. That most tumor T cells come from lymph nodes remained unproven. Data fit most tumor T cells coming from lymph node, expanding in tumor.

This clonotype was counted many times. Its antigen is undetermined. Source material: axillary lymph node tissue. This TCR was sampled from a female donor with breast cancer. Some clones in this sample may be carry-over from other donors' samples.

The CDR3 nucleotides read TGTGCCAGTAGCACCATGGGGGCGCGGTCCATAACCGGGGAGCTGTTTTTT. Amino acid sequence: CASSTMGARSITGELFF. V and J are TRBV19 and TRBJ2-2, with D maybe TRBD1 (6 bases). The germline gives CDR1 LNHDA, CDR2 SQIVND (reference sequence). V lost 6 bases and J lost 5, with 22 bases in between. The CDR3 extends over 17 amino acids. Using reference TRBV19 and TRBJ2-2 for the parts outside the CDR3, the full variable domain is DGGITQSPKYLFRKEGQNVTLSCEQNLNHDAMYWYRQDPGQGLRLIYYSQIVNDFQKGDIAEGYSVSREKKESFPLTVTSAQKNPTAFYLCASSTMGARSITGELFFGEGSRLTVL.